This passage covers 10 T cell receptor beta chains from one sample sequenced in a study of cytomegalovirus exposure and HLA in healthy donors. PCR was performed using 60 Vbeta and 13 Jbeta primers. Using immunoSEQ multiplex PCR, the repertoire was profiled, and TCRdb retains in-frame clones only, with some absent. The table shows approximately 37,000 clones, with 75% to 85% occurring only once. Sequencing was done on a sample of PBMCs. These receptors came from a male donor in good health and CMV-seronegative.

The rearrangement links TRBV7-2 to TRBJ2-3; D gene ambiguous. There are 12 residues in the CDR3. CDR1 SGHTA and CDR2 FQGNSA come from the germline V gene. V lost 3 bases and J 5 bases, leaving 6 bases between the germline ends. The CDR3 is CASSFYGDTQYF. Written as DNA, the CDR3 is TGTGCCAGCAGCTTCTACGGAGATACGCAGTATTTT.

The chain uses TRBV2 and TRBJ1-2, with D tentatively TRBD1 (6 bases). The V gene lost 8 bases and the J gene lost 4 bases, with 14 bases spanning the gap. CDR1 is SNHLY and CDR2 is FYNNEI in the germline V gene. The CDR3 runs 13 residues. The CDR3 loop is CASGRDTSYGYTF. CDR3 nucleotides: TGTGCCAGCGGCCGGGACACTTCCTATGGCTACACCTTC.

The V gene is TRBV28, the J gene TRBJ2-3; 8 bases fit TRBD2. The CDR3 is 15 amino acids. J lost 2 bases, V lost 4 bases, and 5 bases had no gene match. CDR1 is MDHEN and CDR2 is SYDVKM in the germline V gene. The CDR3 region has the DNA TGTGCCAGCAGTTCTGTAGCGGGGAACACAGATACGCAGTATTTT. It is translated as CASSSVAGNTDTQYF.

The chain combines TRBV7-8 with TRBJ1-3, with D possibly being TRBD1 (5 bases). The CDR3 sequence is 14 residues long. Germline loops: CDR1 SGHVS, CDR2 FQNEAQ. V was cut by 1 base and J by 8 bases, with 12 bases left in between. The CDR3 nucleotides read TGTGCCAGCAGCTTAGTCCGGGGAGGGGACACCATATATTTT. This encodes CASSLVRGGDTIYF.

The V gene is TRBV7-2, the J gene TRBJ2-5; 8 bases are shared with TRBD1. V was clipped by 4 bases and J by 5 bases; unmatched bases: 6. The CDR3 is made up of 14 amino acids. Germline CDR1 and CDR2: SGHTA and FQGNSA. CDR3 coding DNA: TGTGCCAGCAGCTCGCCCAGGGGGCTGGAGACCCAGTACTTC. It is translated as CASSSPRGLETQYF.

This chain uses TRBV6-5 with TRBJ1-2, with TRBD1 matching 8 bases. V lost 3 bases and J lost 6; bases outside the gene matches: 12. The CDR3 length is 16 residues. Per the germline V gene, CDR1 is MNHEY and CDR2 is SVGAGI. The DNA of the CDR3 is TGTGCCAGCAGTTATTCCGACCCAAGGACAGGGCATGGCTACACCTTC. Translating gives CASSYSDPRTGHGYTF.

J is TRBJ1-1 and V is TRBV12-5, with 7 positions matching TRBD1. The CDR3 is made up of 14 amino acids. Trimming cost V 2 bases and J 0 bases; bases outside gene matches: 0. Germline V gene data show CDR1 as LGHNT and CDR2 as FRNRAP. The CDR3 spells CASGLRGLNTEAFF. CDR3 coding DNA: TGTGCTAGTGGTTTGAGGGGGCTGAACACTGAAGCTTTCTTT. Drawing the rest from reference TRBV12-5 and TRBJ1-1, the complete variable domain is DARVTQTPRHKVTEMGQEVTMRCQPILGHNTVFWYRQTMMQGLELLAYFRNRAPLDDSGMPKDRFSAEMPDATLATLKIQPSEPRDSAVYFCASGLRGLNTEAFFGQGTRLTVV.

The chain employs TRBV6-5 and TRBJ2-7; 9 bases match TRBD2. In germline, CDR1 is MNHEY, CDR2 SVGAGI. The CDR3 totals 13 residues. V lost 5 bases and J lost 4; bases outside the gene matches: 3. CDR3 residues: CASSIGLAYEQYF. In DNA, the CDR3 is TGTGCCAGCAGTATCGGACTAGCGTACGAGCAGTACTTC.

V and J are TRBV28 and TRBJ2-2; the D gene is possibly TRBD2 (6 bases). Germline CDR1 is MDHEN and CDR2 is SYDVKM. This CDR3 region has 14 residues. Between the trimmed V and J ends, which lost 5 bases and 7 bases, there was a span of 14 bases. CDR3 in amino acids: CASSGGSGFGELFF. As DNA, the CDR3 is TGTGCCAGCAGTGGGGGGAGCGGATTCGGGGAGCTGTTTTTT. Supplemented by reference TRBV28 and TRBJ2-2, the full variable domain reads DVKVTQSSRYLVKRTGEKVFLECVQDMDHENMFWYRQDPGLGLRLIYFSYDVKMKEKGDIPEGYSVSREKKERFSLILESASTNQTSMYLCASSGGSGFGELFFGEGSRLTVL.

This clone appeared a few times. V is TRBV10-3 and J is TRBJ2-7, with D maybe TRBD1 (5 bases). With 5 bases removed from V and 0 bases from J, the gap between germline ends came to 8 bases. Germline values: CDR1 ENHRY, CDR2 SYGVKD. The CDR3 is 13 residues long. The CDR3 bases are TGTGCCATCAGTCCAGGGAACTCCTACGAGCAGTACTTC. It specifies CAISPGNSYEQYF.